This paragraph covers one T cell receptor beta chain sequence. The record originates from a study of blood T cell repertoires in COVID-19. There are 15 residues in the CDR3. The V gene lost 1 base and the J gene lost 5 bases, with 14 bases spanning the gap. Per germline, CDR1 LGHNA and CDR2 YSLEER. Recovered status applied to Cohort 3 donors who had two consecutive negative PCRs. It also applied to those with clearance or with symptom resolution. Data came from immunoSEQ multiplex PCR; TCRdb stores just in-frame clones and leaves some out. The table records around 390,000 clones, approximately 90% of them present only once.

The chain recombines TRBV4-3 with TRBJ1-1, with no clear D. Sequenced material: PBMCs or T cells enriched from blood (not recorded which). This clonotype originated in a woman aged 45-60 years who had recovered from COVID-19. The CDR3 coding sequence is TGCGCCAGCAGCCAAGCCGGCGCGGGGAAGACTGAAGCTTTCTTT. Translation: CASSQAGAGKTEAFF.